The rows below give T cell receptor beta chains drawn from one sample of a study of beta chain features in type 1 diabetes. The table came from immunoSEQ multiplex PCR; TCRdb's copy has only in-frame clones and leaves some out. The sample lists fewer than 250,000 clones, under 70% occurring once. Sequencing was carried out using naive CD4+ T cells from blood. The receptors here all came from a man aged 30 to 39 in good health. The CDR3 runs from the conserved cysteine through the conserved F or W. D genes are given only for firm matches. Size is stated for part of the rows, as once, few or many counts, or as a class when the clone is expanded.

v_call,clone_size,j_call,d_call,cdr3_nt,cdr3_aa
TRBV7-2,-,TRBJ2-7,-,TGTGCCAGCAGCTCCGTCTACGAGCAGTACTTC,CASSSVYEQYF
TRBV4-3,-,TRBJ1-2,-,TGCGCCAGCAGCCAAGAAGACCGAGGCTACACCTTC,CASSQEDRGYTF
TRBV20-1,-,TRBJ1-1,-,TGCAGTGCTAAGGGGAAGACTGAAGCTTTCTTT,CSAKGKTEAFF
TRBV9,-,TRBJ1-6,-,TGTGCCAGCAGCCGGGACGAGAATTCACCCCTCCACTTT,CASSRDENSPLHF
TRBV30,-,TRBJ1-1,TRBD1,TGTGCCTGGAGATCAGGGGGCTGGACTGAAGCTTTCTTT,CAWRSGGWTEAFF
TRBV30,-,TRBJ1-6,-,TGTGCCAGCGTGATGGGGGGCGTTTATTCACCCCTCCACTTT,CASVMGGVYSPLHF
TRBV11-2,-,TRBJ2-3,TRBD2,TGTGCCAGCAGCTTCAGCACTAGCGGGAGCACAGATACGCAGTATTTT,CASSFSTSGSTDTQYF
TRBV7-9,-,TRBJ2-1,TRBD2,TGTGCCAGCAGCTTAGCGCGGGGGACCTCCTACAATGAGCAGTTCTTC,CASSLARGTSYNEQFF
TRBV28,-,TRBJ2-1,-,TGTGCCAGCAGTTTCTGGTCGAGGGAAGGATACAATGAGCAGTTCTTC,CASSFWSREGYNEQFF
TRBV25-1,-,TRBJ2-5,-,TGTGCCAGCAGTGACGTCACAGGGAAGAGGGAGACCCAGTACTTC,CASSDVTGKRETQYF
TRBV7-2,-,TRBJ2-1,-,TGTGCCAGCAGCCTGTGGGTCGCCACCAATGAGCAGTTCTTC,CASSLWVATNEQFF
TRBV30,-,TRBJ2-1,TRBD1,TGTGCCTCCACCGGGACAGGGGGGTTCAATGAGCAGTTCTTC,CASTGTGGFNEQFF
TRBV15,-,TRBJ2-5,TRBD1,TGTGCCACAGGACAGGGTATGAACCGAGAGACCCAGTACTTC,CATGQGMNRETQYF
TRBV27,-,TRBJ1-2,-,TGTGCCAGCAGTACATCGGCGACAGTTCGTAGTGGCTACACCTTC,CASSTSATVRSGYTF
TRBV21-1,-,TRBJ1-5,-,TGTGCCAGCAGCAAAGGCAGGGCAGGGGGCGCATCGCCCCAGCATTTT,CASSKGRAGGASPQHF
TRBV28,-,TRBJ2-3,TRBD2,TGTGCCAGCAGGGGGGCTAGCGGGCCAAGCACAGATACGCAGTATTTT,CASRGASGPSTDTQYF
TRBV5-1,-,TRBJ2-5,TRBD1,TGCGCCAGCAGTTTCGGACAGGGGCAAGAGACCCAGTACTTC,CASSFGQGQETQYF
TRBV6-1,few,TRBJ1-2,-,TGTGCCAGCAGGGAAGACAGCGCTTCGGGCTACACCTTC,CASREDSASGYTF
TRBV29-1,few,TRBJ2-1,TRBD2,TGCAGCGTTGACTTAGCGGGAGTGTTGAATGAGCAGTTCTTC,CSVDLAGVLNEQFF
TRBV6-1,-,TRBJ2-5,-,TGTGCCAGCAGTCGGACTTCACAAGAGACCCAGTACTTC,CASSRTSQETQYF
TRBV30,few,TRBJ1-2,-,TGTGCCTGGACCGATGGCGGCTATGGCTACACCTTC,CAWTDGGYGYTF
TRBV10-3,once,TRBJ2-6,-,TGTGCCATCAGTGAGTCCGAGGCTGGGGCCAACGTCCTGACTTTC,CAISESEAGANVLTF
TRBV10-3,few,TRBJ2-5,TRBD2,TGTGCCATCAGTCCCACTAGCGGGAGAGAGACCCAGTACTTC,CAISPTSGRETQYF
TRBV7-2,-,TRBJ2-7,-,TGTGCCAGCAGCTTAATATTCTACGAGCAGTACTTC,CASSLIFYEQYF
TRBV9,-,TRBJ2-5,TRBD2,TGTGCCAGCAGCGGACCCCCTCTTAGCGGGAGGGAGACCCAGTACTTC,CASSGPPLSGRETQYF
TRBV7-2,few,TRBJ2-5,TRBD1,TGTGCCAGCAGCCCGCGGACAGGGCGGAGAGAGACCCAGTACTTC,CASSPRTGRRETQYF
TRBV6-1,once,TRBJ2-1,-,TGTGCCAGCAGTGACAACAGAAACAATGAGCAGTTCTTC,CASSDNRNNEQFF
TRBV11-2,-,TRBJ1-4,TRBD1,TGTGCCAGCAGAAGCATGAGACAGGGAGGTAATGAAAAACTGTTTTTT,CASRSMRQGGNEKLFF
TRBV30,-,TRBJ2-2,-,TGTGCCTGGAGTGGGATACGGCAAAGACGGGACACCGGGGAGCTGTTTTTT,CAWSGIRQRRDTGELFF
TRBV30,-,TRBJ2-1,-,TGTGCCTGGAGTGTTAGTAGCGGTTCTCCTGAGCAGTTCTTC,CAWSVSSGSPEQFF
TRBV19,-,TRBJ1-1,-,TGTGCCAGTAGTGTGGGGATGAACACTGAAGCTTTCTTT,CASSVGMNTEAFF
TRBV7-8,-,TRBJ2-3,TRBD1,TGTGCCAGCAGCTTAGAGGGGGCCCCAGATACGCAGTATTTT,CASSLEGAPDTQYF
TRBV4-3,-,TRBJ1-2,-,TGCGCCAGCAGCCAAGATGCGGGGACCCTCTATGGCTACACCTTC,CASSQDAGTLYGYTF
TRBV28,-,TRBJ2-7,TRBD2,TGTGCCAGCAGACCCCTTGAACTAGCGGGGTCCGAGCAGTACTTC,CASRPLELAGSEQYF
TRBV4-2,-,TRBJ2-3,-,TGTGCCAGCAGCCAAGTAGGGGGGGCTGACACAGATACGCAGTATTTT,CASSQVGGADTDTQYF
TRBV6-5,-,TRBJ2-2,-,TGTGCCAGCAGTTACTCACGAGGAGTCGGGGAGCTGTTTTTT,CASSYSRGVGELFF
TRBV30,few,TRBJ2-2,-,TGTGCCTACCGGAGGGCCAGCGGGGAGCTGTTTTTT,CAYRRASGELFF
TRBV9,few,TRBJ2-5,-,TGTGCCAGCAGCGTCGGGGGAGGAGAGGTAGAGACCCAGTACTTC,CASSVGGGEVETQYF
TRBV11-2,-,TRBJ2-2,-,TGTGCCAGCCTCCTAGGGGAGCTGTTTTTT,CASLLGELFF
TRBV4-2,once,TRBJ1-5,-,TGTGCCAGCAGCCACCAAGGTGGTCAGCCCCAGCATTTT,CASSHQGGQPQHF
TRBV28,few,TRBJ1-2,TRBD1,TGTGCCAGCTCCGGGACAGTTATCTATGGCTACACCTTC,CASSGTVIYGYTF
TRBV4-3,-,TRBJ2-7,-,TGCGCCAGCAGCCAAGCTGCCGGGACCTTTTACGAGCAGTACTTC,CASSQAAGTFYEQYF